The 30 T cell receptor beta chains in this list originate from one sample, sequenced in a study of Ad26.COV2.S vaccination and SARS-CoV-2 variants. Some clones are missing from TCRdb's copy, which holds only in-frame ones; the method was immunoSEQ multiplex PCR. Seen here are under 550,000 clones, about nine tenths observed once, and the top ten hold 9.5% to 15%. The treatment is: some 20 received Ad26.COV2.S at low or high dose, single or two shots; 5 received placebo; per-sample allocation not given. Sampling took place 63 days after the first vaccine or placebo injection. The material was peripheral blood, obtained in a trial of Ad26.COV2.S vaccine versus placebo. These receptors all stem from a person between 18 and 65 years old who received the Ad26.COV2.S COVID-19 vaccine or a placebo.

The V and J genes are TRBV9 and TRBJ2-7; D possibly corresponds to TRBD2 (6 bases). Between the trimmed V and J ends, which lost 3 bases and 4 bases, there was a span of 20 bases. Germline V gene sequence: CDR1 SGDLS, CDR2 YYNGEE. The CDR3 has 16 amino acids. The CDR3 loop is CASSASSGTYYYEQYF. In nucleotides, the CDR3 is TGTGCCAGCAGCGCATCCTCCGGGACTTATTATTACGAGCAGTACTTC.

The chain uses TRBV29-1 and TRBJ2-1; TRBD1 might be the D (5 bases). This CDR3 comprises 12 residues. Germline CDR1 is SQVTM and CDR2 is ANQGSEA. Trimming took off 6 bases at V and 4 bases at J, with 10 bases between the two ends. The CDR3 spells CSVSDRYNEQFF. The CDR3 DNA is TGCAGCGTATCCGACAGATACAATGAGCAGTTCTTC.

The chain is built from TRBV28 and TRBJ1-5, with D unclear. Deletions cut 2 bases from V and 6 bases from J, with 14 bases between. The CDR3 runs to 15 residues. Germline V CDR1 and CDR2: MDHEN, SYDVKM. CDR3 sequence reads: CASSLGLGRSQPQHF. Written as DNA, the CDR3 is TGTGCCAGCAGTTTAGGACTAGGGAGGAGTCAGCCCCAGCATTTT.

This chain uses TRBV9 with TRBJ2-5; tentatively, D is TRBD2 (5 bases). V was trimmed by 0 bases and J by 2 bases, leaving 14 bases between them. Germline CDR1 is SGDLS and CDR2 is YYNGEE. There are 16 residues in the CDR3. The CDR3 nucleotides are TGTGCCAGCAGCGTAGAAGGATTCGGACTGCAAGAGACCCAGTACTTC. As protein: CASSVEGFGLQETQYF.

This chain connects TRBV7-2 to TRBJ2-3, with D hard to call. From germline, CDR1 is SGHTA and CDR2 FQGNSA. This CDR3 spans 13 amino acids. V was pared by 2 bases and J by 6 bases, with 9 bases between. CDR3 loop: CASSLRSPDTQYF. As DNA, the CDR3 is TGTGCCAGCAGCTTAAGGAGTCCCGATACGCAGTATTTT. Complete variable domain (other parts from reference TRBV7-2 and TRBJ2-3): GAGVSQSPSNKVTEKGKDVELRCDPISGHTALYWYRQSLGQGLEFLIYFQGNSAPDKSGLPSDRFSAERTGGSVSTLTIQRTQQEDSAVYLCASSLRSPDTQYFGPGTRLTVL.

The rearrangement links TRBV7-3 to TRBJ2-3; TRBD2 matches 8 bases. CDR1 and CDR2 (germline): SGHTA, FQGTGA. This CDR3 has 15 amino acids. The V and J ends lost 2 bases and 3 bases, in that order; junction bases with no gene match: 4. The CDR3 nucleotides are TGTGCCAGCAGCTTAGACGGGAGGGGAACAGATACGCAGTATTTT. This gives the protein CASSLDGRGTDTQYF.

The J gene is TRBJ2-3, the V gene TRBV3-1 (or the pseudogene TRBV3-2), with 9 positions matching TRBD1. Germline V CDR1 and CDR2: LGHDT, YNNKEL (reference sequence). The ends lost 2 bases at V and 6 bases at J; junction bases unmatched: 6. The length of the CDR3 is 15 residues. The CDR3 DNA is TGTGCCAGCAGCCAATCCGGGACAGGGTCGGATACGCAGTATTTT. Amino acids: CASSQSGTGSDTQYF.

This sequence joins TRBV7-2 and TRBJ1-5, with D maybe TRBD1 (6 bases). Deletions cut 1 base from V and 6 bases from J, with 10 bases between. Germline V gene lookup returns CDR1 SGHTA and CDR2 FQGNSA. The CDR3 sequence is 14 residues long. DNA of the CDR3: TGTGCCAGCAGCTTAGAGGGGGGGCCTCAGCCCCAGCATTTT. Translation gives CASSLEGGPQPQHF.

The rearrangement links TRBV5-1 to TRBJ2-3, with D unclear. Germline assignment: CDR1 SGHRS and CDR2 YFSETQ. Deletions cut 4 bases from V and 4 bases from J, with 19 bases between. The CDR3 runs to 16 residues. This chain's CDR3 is CASSNRPVDLADTQYF. The CDR3 region has the DNA TGCGCCAGCAGCAACCGGCCCGTAGATTTGGCAGATACGCAGTATTTT. The whole variable domain, remainder taken from reference TRBV5-1 and TRBJ2-3, is KAGVTQTPRYLIKTRGQQVTLSCSPISGHRSVSWYQQTPGQGLQFLFEYFSETQRNKGNFPGRFSGRQFSNSRSEMNVSTLELGDSALYLCASSNRPVDLADTQYFGPGTRLTVL.

This chain joins TRBV29-1 and TRBJ2-1; no definite D call. Per germline, CDR1 SQVTM and CDR2 ANQGSEA. The CDR3 length is 14 residues. Trimming removed 7 bases from V and 0 bases from J, with 13 bases in between. CDR3 nucleotides: TGCAGCGCTCAGGACGTTAGCTCCTACAATGAGCAGTTCTTC. It yields the protein CSAQDVSSYNEQFF.

V usage is TRBV5-1 and J usage is TRBJ2-1; 9 bases align to TRBD2. Germline V gene data show CDR1 as SGHRS and CDR2 as YFSETQ. The CDR3 totals 15 residues. V dropped 2 bases and J dropped 6; count of bases not matched to a gene: 6. CDR3 bases: TGCGCCAGCAGCTTCGGCGGGAGGGCAGGCAATGAGCAGTTCTTC. It is translated as CASSFGGRAGNEQFF. The whole variable domain, remainder taken from reference TRBV5-1 and TRBJ2-1, is KAGVTQTPRYLIKTRGQQVTLSCSPISGHRSVSWYQQTPGQGLQFLFEYFSETQRNKGNFPGRFSGRQFSNSRSEMNVSTLELGDSALYLCASSFGGRAGNEQFFGPGTRLTVL.

Only one count was recorded for this clone. This sequence joins TRBV6-6 and TRBJ2-7; D is uncertain. This CDR3 region has 13 residues. Trimming removed 4 bases at V and 0 bases at J, with 7 bases between. Germline loops: CDR1 MNHNY, CDR2 SVGAGI (reference sequence). The CDR3 DNA sequence: TGTGCCAGCAGTTCCTCTGACTCCTACGAGCAGTACTTC. It encodes CASSSSDSYEQYF.

The V and J genes are TRBV7-6 and TRBJ2-1; no reliable D call. Trimming pared 4 bases from V and 3 bases from J, leaving 7 bases between. The CDR3 is made up of 13 amino acids. The germline gives CDR1 SGHVS, CDR2 FNYEAQ. This CDR3 reads CASSSPDYNEQFF. DNA for the CDR3: TGTGCCAGCAGCTCCCCAGACTACAATGAGCAGTTCTTC.

This rearrangement joins TRBV4-3 to TRBJ1-2, with D possibly being TRBD1 (5 bases). The V end was cut by 0 bases, the J end by 4 bases, with 12 bases between. The CDR3 sequence is 15 residues long. Germline V lookup: CDR1 LGHNA, CDR2 YSLEER. In DNA form, the CDR3 reads TGCGCCAGCAGCCAAGAAGATGGGCAGGGCTATGGCTACACCTTC. Its translation: CASSQEDGQGYGYTF.

The rearrangement uses TRBV28 and TRBJ1-2; TRBD1 agrees at 10 bases. The length of the CDR3 is 15 residues. J gave up 8 bases and V 5 bases, and 11 bases lay outside the gene matches. The germline CDR1 and CDR2 sequences are MDHEN and SYDVKM. Here the CDR3 reads CASSAPGQGFVGYTF. DNA for the CDR3: TGTGCCAGCAGTGCACCGGGACAGGGGTTCGTAGGCTACACCTTC.

CDR3 loop: CAISDVNQPQHF. The DNA of the CDR3 is TGTGCCATCAGTGACGTTAATCAGCCCCAGCATTTT. The chain carries TRBV10-3 and TRBJ1-5; D remains ambiguous. CDR1 is ENHRY, CDR2 SYGVKD, per germline. V lost 3 bases and J lost 4, with 4 bases in between. The CDR3 has 12 residues.

V is TRBV7-9 and J is TRBJ2-5; D gene ambiguous. V lost 3 bases, J lost 0 bases, and 5 bases lay in between. CDR3 length equals 13 residues. The V gene's germline CDR1 is SEHNR and CDR2 FQNEAQ (reference sequence). The CDR3 DNA sequence: TGTGCCAGCAGCTTGTACCACCAAGAGACCCAGTACTTC. It translates to CASSLYHQETQYF.

The V and J genes are TRBV7-8 and TRBJ1-5; D might be TRBD1 (6 bases). CDR1 and CDR2 from the germline V gene are SGHVS and FQNEAQ. Between the trimmed V and J ends, which lost 2 bases and 7 bases, there was a span of 9 bases. The CDR3 is made up of 13 amino acids. This CDR3 is CASSLRGLQPQHF. In nucleotides, the CDR3 is TGTGCCAGCAGCTTACGGGGGCTCCAGCCCCAGCATTTT. Drawing the rest from reference TRBV7-8 and TRBJ1-5, the complete variable domain is GAGVSQSPRYKVAKRGQDVALRCDPISGHVSLFWYQQALGQGPEFLTYFQNEAQLDKSGLPSDRFFAERPEGSVSTLKIQRTQQEDSAVYLCASSLRGLQPQHFGDGTRLSIL.

The chain carries TRBV6-4 and TRBJ2-7; no reliable D call. The length of the CDR3 is 18 residues. Per the germline V gene, CDR1 is MRHNA and CDR2 is SNTAGT. Trimming pared 0 bases from V and 5 bases from J, leaving 23 bases between. CDR3 bases: TGTGCCAGCAGTGACTCGAAAAGGGTATGGTTACACCACCACGAGCAGTACTTC. Translated: CASSDSKRVWLHHHEQYF.

This clone has just one count. The V gene is TRBV6-2 or TRBV6-3, the J gene TRBJ1-1; D is unclear. Trimming took 3 bases from V and 1 from J, leaving 24 bases between them. Germline CDR1 is MNHEY and CDR2 is SVGEGT. The CDR3 extends over 19 amino acids. As DNA, the CDR3 is TGTGCCAGCAGTTATATTTTTGATGTTCGGGTCAGTCAGAACACTGAAGCTTTCTTT. It specifies CASSYIFDVRVSQNTEAFF.

The chain has TRBV7-6 and TRBJ1-2; D is possibly TRBD1 (6 bases). Germline values: CDR1 SGHVS, CDR2 FNYEAQ. The V and J ends lost 0 bases and 4 bases respectively, with 9 bases between them. The CDR3 consists of 14 residues. The CDR3 here is CASSLARGAYGYTF. As DNA, the CDR3 is TGTGCCAGCAGCTTAGCTCGGGGGGCCTATGGCTACACCTTC.

This clone was counted only a few times. The chain combines TRBV7-9 with TRBJ2-7; D not resolved. Germline values: CDR1 SEHNR, CDR2 FQNEAQ (reference sequence). The CDR3 consists of 13 residues. V was trimmed by 5 bases and J by 3 bases, leaving 11 bases between them. Written as DNA, the CDR3 is TGTGCCAGCAGCCCCGAATGGCGCTACGAGCAGTACTTC. Its translation: CASSPEWRYEQYF.

The V gene is TRBV27, the J gene TRBJ2-2; 8 bases fit TRBD1. The germline V gene encodes CDR1 MNHEY and CDR2 SMNVEV (reference sequence). Losses at the gene ends were 1 base for V and 4 bases for J; bases not matched to a gene: 5. The CDR3 consists of 16 residues. The CDR3 DNA is TGTGCCAGCAGTTTATTGACAGGGGTGGGCACCGGGGAGCTGTTTTTT. Translation gives CASSLLTGVGTGELFF.

The chain combines TRBV4-3 with TRBJ1-3, with D possibly matching TRBD1 (5 bases). The CDR3 extends over 14 amino acids. V shed 1 base and J shed 3 bases, with 7 bases lying between them. Germline V gene data show CDR1 as LGHNA and CDR2 as YSLEER. CDR3 sequence (DNA): TGCGCCAGCAGCCAAGTGGGGGTTGGAAACACCATATATTTT. Translation gives CASSQVGVGNTIYF.

The V call is TRBV2, the J call TRBJ2-3, with TRBD1 identical over 9 bases. This CDR3 region has 14 residues. Germline CDR1 reads SNHLY; CDR2 reads FYNNEI. Unmatched junction bases numbered 5, after V lost 7 bases and J lost 3 bases. The CDR3 bases are TGTGCCAGCACAGCGGACAGGGGAACAGATACGCAGTATTTT. Translating it yields CASTADRGTDTQYF.

This chain connects TRBV6-2 or TRBV6-3 to TRBJ1-5, with 10 bases aligning to TRBD1. Germline CDR1 MNHEY, CDR2 SVGEGT. The CDR3 runs 18 residues. Trimming took 4 bases from V and 1 from J; bases not matched to a gene: 10. The CDR3 loop is CASSCPGQGCWSNQPQHF. In nucleotides, the CDR3 is TGTGCCAGCAGTTGTCCGGGACAGGGGTGTTGGAGCAATCAGCCCCAGCATTTT.

The chain recombines TRBV6-5 with TRBJ1-2, with D possibly matching TRBD1 (5 bases). The CDR3 length is 12 residues. CDR1 and CDR2 from the germline V gene are MNHEY and SVGAGI. The ends were cut back, 5 bases at V and 6 bases at J, with 10 bases in the middle. Written as DNA, the CDR3 is TGTGCCAGCAGTACCGTGGGGGATGGCTACACCTTC. Its protein is CASSTVGDGYTF.

The chain carries TRBV9 and TRBJ1-1; D call uncertain. V lost 4 bases, J lost 3 bases, and 13 bases lay in between. CDR3 length equals 14 residues. The V gene's germline CDR1 is SGDLS and CDR2 YYNGEE. The CDR3 is CASSLLQADTEAFF. As DNA, the CDR3 is TGTGCCAGCAGCCTACTCCAGGCGGACACTGAAGCTTTCTTT.

The chain uses TRBV14 and TRBJ2-1; 8 bases are shared with TRBD2. Germline-derived CDR1 and CDR2 are SGHDN and FVKESK. The V and J ends lost 1 base and 7 bases, in that order; junction bases with no gene match: 9. This CDR3 contains 16 residues. As DNA, the CDR3 is TGTGCCAGCAGCCAAGTTGCGGGAGGAATGTGGAATGAGCAGTTCTTC. Its protein product is CASSQVAGGMWNEQFF. Supplemented by reference TRBV14 and TRBJ2-1, the full variable domain reads EAGVTQFPSHSVIEKGQTVTLRCDPISGHDNLYWYRRVMGKEIKFLLHFVKESKQDESGMPNNRFLAERTGGTYSTLKVQPAELEDSGVYFCASSQVAGGMWNEQFFGPGTRLTVL.

This clone came up once. CDR3 sequence reads: CASSPPTTYEQYF. The CDR3 DNA reads as TGTGCCAGCAGTCCCCCGACGACTTACGAGCAGTACTTC. V usage is TRBV6-6 and J usage is TRBJ2-7, with D unresolved. This CDR3 is built from 13 residues. Germline V CDR1 and CDR2: MNHNY, SVGAGI (reference sequence). V gave up 5 bases and J gave up 4 bases, with 12 bases separating them.